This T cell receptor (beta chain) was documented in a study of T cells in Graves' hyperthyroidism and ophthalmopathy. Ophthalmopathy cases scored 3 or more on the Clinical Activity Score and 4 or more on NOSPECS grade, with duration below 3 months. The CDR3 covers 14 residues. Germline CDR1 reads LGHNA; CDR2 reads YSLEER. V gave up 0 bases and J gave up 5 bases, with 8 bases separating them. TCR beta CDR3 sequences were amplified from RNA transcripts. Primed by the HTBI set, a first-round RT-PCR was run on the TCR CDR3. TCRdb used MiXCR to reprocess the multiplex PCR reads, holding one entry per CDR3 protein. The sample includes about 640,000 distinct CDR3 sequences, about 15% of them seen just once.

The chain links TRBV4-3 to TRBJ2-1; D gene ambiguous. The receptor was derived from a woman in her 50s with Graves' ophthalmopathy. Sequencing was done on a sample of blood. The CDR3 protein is CASSQDNANNEQFF. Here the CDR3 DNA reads TGCGCCAGCAGCCAAGATAACGCCAACAATGAGCAGTTCTTC.